This record concerns one T cell receptor beta chain sequence. Sequencing was performed with immunoSEQ multiplex PCR; in TCRdb, only in-frame clones are kept and a portion is missing. The repertoire holds approximately 150,000 clones, with 75% to 90% as singletons. This entry comes from a study of T cell responses to AZD1222 COVID-19 vaccine. This receptor was identified in an adult who received the AZD1222 COVID-19 vaccine. Sequenced here: peripheral blood, sampled 28 days after the second AZD1222 dose.

CDR3 region: CASSSRLAVENGELFF. The DNA of the CDR3 is TGTGCCAGCAGCTCCCGACTAGCGGTAGAAAACGGGGAGCTGTTTTTT. V is TRBV5-4 and J is TRBJ2-2; 9 nucleotides agree with TRBD2. This CDR3 has 16 amino acids. V shed 3 bases, J shed 7 bases, and the junction held 10 bases outside the gene matches. The germline V gene has CDR1 SGHNT and CDR2 YYREEE (reference sequence).